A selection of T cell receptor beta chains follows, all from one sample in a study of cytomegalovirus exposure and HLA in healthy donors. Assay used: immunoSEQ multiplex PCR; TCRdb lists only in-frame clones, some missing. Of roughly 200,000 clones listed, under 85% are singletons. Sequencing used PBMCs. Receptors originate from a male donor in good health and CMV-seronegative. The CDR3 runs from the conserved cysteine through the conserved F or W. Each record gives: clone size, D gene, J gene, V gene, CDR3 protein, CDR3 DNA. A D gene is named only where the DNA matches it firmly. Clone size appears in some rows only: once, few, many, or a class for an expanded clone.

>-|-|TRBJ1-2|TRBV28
CATRTVSYTF
TGTGCCACCAGGACAGTTAGCTACACCTTC
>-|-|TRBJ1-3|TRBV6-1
CASSGLLAVGNTIYF
TGTGCCAGCAGTGGTTTGTTAGCAGTTGGAAACACCATATATTTT
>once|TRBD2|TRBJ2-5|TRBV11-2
CASSLIAGGFETQYF
TGTGCCAGCAGCTTAATAGCGGGAGGATTCGAGACCCAGTACTTC
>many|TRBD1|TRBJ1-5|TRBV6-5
CASSYSSEGADQPQHF
TGTGCCAGCAGTTACTCGAGCGAGGGGGCGGATCAGCCCCAGCATTTT
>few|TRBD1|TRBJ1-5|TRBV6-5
CASRGTGNQPQHF
TGTGCCAGCAGGGGGACAGGCAATCAGCCCCAGCATTTT
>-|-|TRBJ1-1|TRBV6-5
CASSYFSGMNTEAFF
TGTGCCAGCAGTTACTTTAGCGGAATGAACACTGAAGCTTTCTTT
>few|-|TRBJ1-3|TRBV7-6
CASSFDKQGSGNTIYF
TGTGCCAGCAGCTTCGACAAACAGGGTTCTGGAAACACCATATATTTT
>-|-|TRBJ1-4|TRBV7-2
CASSGPNEKLFF
TGTGCCAGCAGCGGCCCCAATGAAAAACTGTTTTTT
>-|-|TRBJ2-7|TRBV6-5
CASRDTTYEQYF
TGTGCCAGCAGGGACACCACCTACGAGCAGTACTTC
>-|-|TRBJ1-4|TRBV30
CAWLEGPQLFF
TGTGCCTGGTTGGAGGGGCCACAACTGTTTTTT
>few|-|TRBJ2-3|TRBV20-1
CSVAADTQYF
TGCAGTGTAGCGGCAGATACGCAGTATTTT
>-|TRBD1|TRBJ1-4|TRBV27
CASRGQATNEKLFF
TGTGCCAGCAGGGGACAGGCAACTAATGAAAAACTGTTTTTT
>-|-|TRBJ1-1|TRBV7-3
CASSLGGENTEAFF
TGTGCCAGCAGCTTAGGTGGAGAGAACACTGAAGCTTTCTTT